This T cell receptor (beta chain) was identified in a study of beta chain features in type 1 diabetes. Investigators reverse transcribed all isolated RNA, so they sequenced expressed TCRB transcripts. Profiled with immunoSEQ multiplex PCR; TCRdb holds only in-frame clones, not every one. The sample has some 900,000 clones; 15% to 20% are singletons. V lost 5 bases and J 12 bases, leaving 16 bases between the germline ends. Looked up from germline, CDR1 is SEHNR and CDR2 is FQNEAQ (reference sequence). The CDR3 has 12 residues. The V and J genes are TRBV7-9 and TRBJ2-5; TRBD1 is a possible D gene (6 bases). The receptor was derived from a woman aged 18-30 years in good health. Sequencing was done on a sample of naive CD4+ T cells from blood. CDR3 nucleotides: TGTGCCAGCAGCCCCATGGGGCAGGGGAAGTACTTC. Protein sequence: CASSPMGQGKYF.